This T cell receptor (beta chain) was observed in a study of shared clonotypes between healthy human individuals. Study outcomes and limitations: Sampling included only blood; tissue repertoires likely differ.

This clone occurred a few times. Its antigen remains unidentified. Germline V CDR1 and CDR2: MDHEN, SYDVKM. The CDR3 loop spans 15 amino acids. The ends were cut back, 6 bases at V and 1 base at J, with 13 bases in the middle. Some clones are missing from TCRdb's copy, which holds only in-frame ones; the method was immunoSEQ multiplex PCR. This repertoire shows fewer than 700,000 clones, around 76% found once; its top ten account for 12%. Adult donors, all healthy and HIV-negative, had no recent acute infections or vaccinations. Only Caucasian adults living in Nashville, Tennessee made up the donor group.

This receptor was taken from a woman aged 40-49 years in good health. Some clones in this sample may be carry-over from other donors' samples. The gene calls are TRBV28 and TRBJ1-5; D may be TRBD1 (6 bases). The sample was PBMCs. The CDR3 loop reads CASSPPQGSNQPQHF. In DNA, the CDR3 is TGTGCCAGCAGCCCCCCACAGGGAAGCAATCAGCCCCAGCATTTT.